These 23 T cell receptor beta chains share one sample of origin, sequenced in a study of radiation and T cells in renal cell carcinoma. Indicated time point: baseline pretreatment blood. The treatment is: 15 Gy SBRT to primary tumor, nephrectomy 4 weeks later. Profiling relied on immunoSEQ multiplex PCR, and the TCRdb table lists in-frame clones only, not all of them. Of about 150,000 clones listed, around 90% are singletons. This specimen was blood, taken from a patient whose treatment included radiotherapy and nephrectomy. The receptor source for this set is a woman in her 70s with renal cell carcinoma.

V and J are TRBV5-1 and TRBJ1-5, with 8 bases matching TRBD1. Germline V gene sequence: CDR1 SGHRS, CDR2 YFSETQ. The CDR3 contains 15 residues. The V gene end was trimmed by 2 bases and the J gene end by 6 bases; junction bases not matched to a gene: 7. CDR3 nucleotides: TGCGCCAGCAGCTTAGACGGACAGGGCGCTCAGCCCCAGCATTTT. It encodes CASSLDGQGAQPQHF.

DNA of the CDR3: TGTGCCAGCAGCCCCGGTATTACCCTGGGGGTTCAGTACTTC. Encoded protein: CASSPGITLGVQYF. The genes are TRBV11-2 and TRBJ2-4, with D perhaps given as TRBD1 or TRBD2 (5 bases each). Germline CDR1 and CDR2: SGHAT and FQNNGV. V was shortened by 5 bases and J by 11 bases, with 19 bases between the two germline ends. The CDR3 is 14 amino acids.

The chain joins TRBV5-1 to TRBJ1-2; 8 positions match TRBD1. The CDR3 is made up of 15 amino acids. V dropped 3 bases and J dropped 5; count of bases not matched to a gene: 9. CDR1 and CDR2 from the germline V gene are SGHRS and YFSETQ. CDR3 DNA: TGCGCCAGCAGCTCGGTGTCAGGGGGCCGATATGGCTACACCTTC. This gives the protein CASSSVSGGRYGYTF.

The chain employs TRBV5-1 and TRBJ1-1; D gene ambiguous. The CDR3 length is 14 residues. CDR1 and CDR2 (germline): SGHRS, YFSETQ. V was clipped by 1 base and J by 1 base, with 8 bases between them. The CDR3 region has the DNA TGCGCCAGCAGCTTGAAGGGCTGGAACACTGAAGCTTTCTTT. Protein product: CASSLKGWNTEAFF. The full variable domain, completed using reference TRBV5-1 and TRBJ1-1, is KAGVTQTPRYLIKTRGQQVTLSCSPISGHRSVSWYQQTPGQGLQFLFEYFSETQRNKGNFPGRFSGRQFSNSRSEMNVSTLELGDSALYLCASSLKGWNTEAFFGQGTRLTVV.

This sequence joins TRBV29-1 and TRBJ2-7; 11 nucleotides line up with TRBD1. The V gene's germline CDR1 is SQVTM and CDR2 ANQGSEA. CDR3 length: 17 amino acids. V lost 2 bases and J lost 6; bases outside the gene matches: 15. DNA of the CDR3: TGCAGCGTTGAAAGGCCTCCCGGGACAGGGGGAATTTCCGAGCAGTACTTC. Protein: CSVERPPGTGGISEQYF.

V and J are TRBV5-4 and TRBJ1-2, with 10 bases that match TRBD1. The V gene's germline CDR1 is SGHNT and CDR2 YYREEE (reference sequence). The CDR3 spans 16 residues. V shed 4 bases and J 7 bases; nucleotides not matched to a gene: 13. The CDR3: CASSLGWDRGGPGYTF. Here the CDR3 DNA reads TGTGCCAGCAGCCTTGGGTGGGACAGGGGAGGGCCTGGCTACACCTTC. Variable domain in full (rest from reference TRBV5-4 and TRBJ1-2): ETGVTQSPTHLIKTRGQQVTLRCSSQSGHNTVSWYQQALGQGPQFIFQYYREEENGRGNFPPRFSGLQFPNYSSELNVNALELDDSALYLCASSLGWDRGGPGYTFGSGTRLTVV.

The gene calls are TRBV2 and TRBJ1-1; tentative D call: TRBD1 (6 bases). Between the trimmed V and J ends, which lost 6 bases and 4 bases, there was a span of 9 bases. The CDR3 is 12 residues long. The germline V gene has CDR1 SNHLY and CDR2 FYNNEI. Here the CDR3 reads CASSDRFTEAFF. The DNA of the CDR3 is TGTGCCAGCAGCGACAGGTTCACTGAAGCTTTCTTT. The whole variable domain, remainder taken from reference TRBV2 and TRBJ1-1, is EPEVTQTPSHQVTQMGQEVILRCVPISNHLYFYWYRQILGQKVEFLVSFYNNEISEKSEIFDDQFSVERPDGSNFTLKIRSTKLEDSAMYFCASSDRFTEAFFGQGTRLTVV.

The chain combines TRBV7-2 with TRBJ1-1, with TRBD1 as a possible D gene (5 bases). This CDR3 region has 14 residues. Trimming removed 5 bases from V and 11 bases from J, with 21 bases in between. Germline V gives CDR1 SGHTA, CDR2 FQGNSA. The CDR3 DNA sequence: TGTGCCAGCAGCGGGGGGAACGGGGGATTGCGGGCTTTCTTT. It encodes CASSGGNGGLRAFF. The full variable domain, rest sourced from reference TRBV7-2 and TRBJ1-1, is GAGVSQSPSNKVTEKGKDVELRCDPISGHTALYWYRQSLGQGLEFLIYFQGNSAPDKSGLPSDRFSAERTGGSVSTLTIQRTQQEDSAVYLCASSGGNGGLRAFFGQGTRLTVV.

This clone was recorded once. This chain uses TRBV19 with TRBJ1-2; unclear D gene. The germline V gene has CDR1 LNHDA and CDR2 SQIVND (reference sequence). Trimming removed 3 bases at V and 7 bases at J, with 9 bases between. This CDR3 has 12 amino acids. The CDR3 sequence is CASSIEGPGYTF. The CDR3, as DNA: TGTGCCAGTAGTATCGAAGGCCCTGGCTACACCTTC.

CDR3 in amino acids: CASTRPGPTRGTGELFF. DNA of the CDR3: TGTGCCAGCACCCGCCCCGGACCGACGAGAGGGACCGGGGAGCTGTTTTTT. The genes are TRBV28 and TRBJ2-2, with D possibly matching TRBD2 (5 bases). Between the trimmed V and J ends, which lost 7 bases and 5 bases, there was a span of 23 bases. The length of the CDR3 is 17 residues. Germline CDR1 MDHEN, CDR2 SYDVKM.

Written as DNA, the CDR3 is TGTGCCAGCGGGCCTTGGGGACAAATTTATCAGCCCCAGCATTTT. This gives the protein CASGPWGQIYQPQHF. The chain carries TRBV27 and TRBJ1-5, with a weak D call TRBD1 (6 bases). Trimming took off 8 bases at V and 5 bases at J, with 19 bases between the two ends. This CDR3 has 15 residues. Germline V gives CDR1 MNHEY, CDR2 SMNVEV (reference sequence).

V gene TRBV7-2 combines with J gene TRBJ1-2; weak D call: TRBD1 (5 bases). This CDR3 is built from 13 residues. Trimming took off 3 bases at V and 3 bases at J, with 8 bases between the two ends. CDR1 is SGHTA and CDR2 is FQGNSA in the germline V gene. The CDR3 nucleotides are TGTGCCAGCAGCTTCGGGACGCACTATGGCTACACCTTC. Protein: CASSFGTHYGYTF.

This clone was detected a few times. J is TRBJ1-2 and V is TRBV4-1, with D unclear. The CDR3 is made up of 15 amino acids. The germline V gene has CDR1 MGHRA and CDR2 YSYEKL. V lost 0 bases to trimming and J lost 4 bases, with 12 bases between them. CDR3 sequence (DNA): TGCGCCAGCAGCCAAGATGGTGGCACCATCTATGGCTACACCTTC. Encoded protein: CASSQDGGTIYGYTF.

V gene TRBV28 combines with J gene TRBJ1-2; D gene uncertain. The germline gives CDR1 MDHEN, CDR2 SYDVKM. The CDR3 is 15 residues long. Trimming stripped 5 bases from V and 8 bases from J, with 21 bases between. DNA of the CDR3: TGTGCCAGCAGTCCTCCTCAGGTCGGGAGAGGAGGCTACACCTTC. It specifies CASSPPQVGRGGYTF.

J is TRBJ2-6 and V is TRBV27, with TRBD1 matching 8 bases. Germline V gene sequence: CDR1 MNHEY, CDR2 SMNVEV (reference sequence). This CDR3 has 17 residues. V dropped 7 bases and J dropped 4; count of bases not matched to a gene: 12. In nucleotides, the CDR3 is TGTGCCAGCACCCCGATACAGGGGGTTACAGGGGCCAACGTCCTGACTTTC. Protein product: CASTPIQGVTGANVLTF.

The chain carries TRBV27 and TRBJ1-2; 11 nucleotides align to TRBD1. Germline V gene sequence: CDR1 MNHEY, CDR2 SMNVEV (reference sequence). This CDR3 region has 16 residues. The ends lost 4 bases at V and 4 bases at J; junction bases unmatched: 8. The CDR3 sequence: CASSWTGGPGPYGYTF. In nucleotides, the CDR3 is TGTGCCAGCAGTTGGACAGGGGGCCCGGGACCCTATGGCTACACCTTC.

The chain is built from TRBV5-6 and TRBJ1-2, with a possible D match to TRBD1 (6 bases). The CDR3 has 15 residues. Per germline, CDR1 SGHDT and CDR2 YYEEEE. V dropped 7 bases and J dropped 5 bases, with 21 bases sitting between them. The CDR3 DNA is TGTGCCAGCGAAGTCGGAACAGGGACTTTTTATGGCTACACCTTC. Its protein is CASEVGTGTFYGYTF.

The V gene is TRBV5-4, the J gene TRBJ2-7; no firm D call. This CDR3 region has 14 residues. Germline CDR1 and CDR2: SGHNT and YYREEE (reference sequence). V lost 2 bases to trimming and J lost 6 bases, with 15 bases between them. The CDR3 protein is CASSLSVDLVEQYF. DNA of the CDR3: TGTGCCAGCAGCTTATCAGTGGACCTAGTCGAGCAGTACTTC.

The V call is TRBV7-6, the J call TRBJ1-6; 7 bases are a match to TRBD1. The trim removed 0 bases at V and 8 bases at J, leaving 10 bases unmatched. The CDR3 runs to 17 residues. Per germline, CDR1 SGHVS and CDR2 FNYEAQ. The CDR3 nucleotides are TGTGCCAGCAGCTTAGCCCGAACGACAGGGTGGGATTCACCCCTCCACTTT. Encoded protein: CASSLARTTGWDSPLHF.

The chain combines TRBV27 with TRBJ2-3, with 8 bases matching TRBD1. Germline V gene sequence: CDR1 MNHEY, CDR2 SMNVEV (reference sequence). This CDR3 comprises 17 residues. Trimming cost V 5 bases and J 0 bases; bases outside gene matches: 10. CDR3 nucleotides: TGTGCCAGCAGTATAAAACCCCAGGGGGCTAGCACAGATACGCAGTATTTT. As protein: CASSIKPQGASTDTQYF.

This rearrangement joins TRBV5-1 to TRBJ2-3; 7 positions match TRBD2. The germline V gene encodes CDR1 SGHRS and CDR2 YFSETQ. The V gene end was trimmed by 2 bases and the J gene end by 2 bases; junction bases not matched to a gene: 5. The CDR3 covers 15 residues. The chain's CDR3 is CASSLAGTLTDTQYF. The CDR3 DNA is TGCGCCAGCAGCTTAGCGGGGACCCTCACAGATACGCAGTATTTT.

The V call is TRBV29-1, the J call TRBJ1-2, with TRBD1 matching over 8 bases. From germline, CDR1 is SQVTM and CDR2 ANQGSEA. There are 14 residues in the CDR3. Losses at the gene ends were 0 bases for V and 5 bases for J; bases not matched to a gene: 5. DNA of the CDR3: TGCAGCGTTGAAGATCAGCAGGGGGCGTATGGCTACACCTTC. Protein sequence: CSVEDQQGAYGYTF.

The chain links TRBV7-9 to TRBJ2-6; D gene uncertain. The length of the CDR3 is 17 residues. V was clipped by 1 base and J by 2 bases, with 12 bases between them. Germline values: CDR1 SEHNR, CDR2 FQNEAQ (reference sequence). CDR3 DNA: TGTGCCAGCAGCTTAGGGTCAGCTGGGCCTGGGGCCAACGTCCTGACTTTC. The encoded protein is CASSLGSAGPGANVLTF.